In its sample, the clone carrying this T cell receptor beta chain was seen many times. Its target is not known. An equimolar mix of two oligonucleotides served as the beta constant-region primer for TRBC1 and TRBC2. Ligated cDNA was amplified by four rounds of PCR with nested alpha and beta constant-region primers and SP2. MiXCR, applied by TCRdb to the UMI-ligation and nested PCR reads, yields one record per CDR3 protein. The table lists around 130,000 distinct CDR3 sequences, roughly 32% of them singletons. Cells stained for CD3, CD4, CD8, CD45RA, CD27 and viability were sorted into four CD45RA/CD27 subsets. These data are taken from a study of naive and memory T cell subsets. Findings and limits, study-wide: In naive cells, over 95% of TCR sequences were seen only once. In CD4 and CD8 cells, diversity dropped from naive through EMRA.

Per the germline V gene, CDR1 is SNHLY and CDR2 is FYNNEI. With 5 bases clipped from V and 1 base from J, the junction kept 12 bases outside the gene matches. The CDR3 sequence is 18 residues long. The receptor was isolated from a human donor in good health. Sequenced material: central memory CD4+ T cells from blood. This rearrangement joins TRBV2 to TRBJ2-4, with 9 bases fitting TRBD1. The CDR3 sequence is CASSQGSGQGRAKNIQYF. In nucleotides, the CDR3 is TGTGCCAGCAGTCAAGGATCCGGACAGGGGCGCGCCAAAAACATTCAGTACTTC.